This TCR beta chain came from a study of beta chain features in type 1 diabetes. About this clone itself: Its antigen is not identified.

Since all of the isolated RNA was reverse transcribed, expressed TCRB transcripts were what got sequenced. TCRdb's copy holds only in-frame clones and misses some; the assay was immunoSEQ multiplex PCR. The top ten hold approximately 0.022% of the sample, which has some 700,000 clones, roughly 13% seen once. In germline, CDR1 is SGHTA, CDR2 FQGNSA. The CDR3 contains 13 residues. Deletions cut 5 bases from V and 5 bases from J, with 9 bases between. Study-level findings and limits: Among all four CD4+ subsets, Type 1 diabetes patients had TCRB CDR3s that were moderately but significantly shorter. Insertions were fewer and deletions more numerous at VDJ junctions in type 1 diabetes patients.

The TCR sequence derives from a man younger than 30 with type 1 diabetes. The sample was naive CD4+ T cells from blood. The V gene is TRBV7-2, the J gene TRBJ2-2; D not certain. CDR3 region: CASSRKGTGELFF. The CDR3, as DNA: TGTGCCAGCAGCCGTAAAGGGACCGGGGAGCTGTTTTTT. The full variable domain, rest sourced from reference TRBV7-2 and TRBJ2-2, is GAGVSQSPSNKVTEKGKDVELRCDPISGHTALYWYRQSLGQGLEFLIYFQGNSAPDKSGLPSDRFSAERTGGSVSTLTIQRTQQEDSAVYLCASSRKGTGELFFGEGSRLTVL.